This TCR beta chain comes out of a study of shared clonotypes between healthy human individuals. This CDR3 has 17 amino acids. Germline trimming cut 5 bases from V and 7 bases from J; bases unmatched to any gene: 19. CDR1 and CDR2 from the germline V gene are SQVTM and ANQGSEA. All participating donors were Caucasian adults from Nashville, Tennessee. Unsorted samples, those not sorted, used roughly 100 million PBMCs for genomic DNA. Deep-level settings were used for running the assay. The unsorted PBMC replicate PCRs were performed with about 280 ng DNA, some 32,000 T cell genomes. Measured with immunoSEQ multiplex PCR; TCRdb has only the in-frame clones, and not every one. The table lists roughly 490,000 clones, about 80% of them singletons.

The rearrangement links TRBV29-1 to TRBJ1-4, with 7 bases fitting TRBD1. The receptor comes from a woman aged 40 to 50 in good health. Some clones in this sample may be carry-over from other donors' samples. The sample taken for sequencing was PBMCs. This CDR3 reads CSVTGILVDRSLEKLFF. CDR3 DNA: TGCAGCGTTACGGGAATTTTAGTGGACAGGAGCCTTGAAAAACTGTTTTTT.